Below, 3 T cell receptor beta chains from the same sample are listed, as sequenced in a study of cytomegalovirus exposure and HLA in healthy donors. PCR involved 60 Vbeta and 13 Jbeta primers. Some clones are missing from TCRdb's copy, which holds only in-frame ones; the method was immunoSEQ multiplex PCR. The repertoire holds about 190,000 clones, about nine tenths seen once, with approximately 0.98% in the top ten. The sample consisted of PBMCs. All receptors derive from a boy aged 2 to 10 in good health and CMV-seronegative.

V is TRBV5-1 and J is TRBJ1-1, with a weak D call TRBD1 (5 bases). CDR1 and CDR2 from the germline V gene are SGHRS and YFSETQ. V dropped 4 bases and J dropped 4 bases, with 17 bases sitting between them. The CDR3 length is 15 residues. The CDR3 DNA follows: TGCGCCAGCAGCCCCGGGGCAGGCGGGAGCACTGAAGCTTTCTTT. It translates to CASSPGAGGSTEAFF.

The gene calls are TRBV6-1 and TRBJ1-4, with TRBD1 identical over 7 bases. Germline loops: CDR1 MNHNS, CDR2 SASEGT. The CDR3 runs 15 residues. V lost 3 bases and J lost 4; bases outside the gene matches: 5. The CDR3 sequence: CASSETGTINEKLFF. CDR3 nucleotide sequence: TGTGCCAGCAGTGAGACAGGGACAATTAATGAAAAACTGTTTTTT.

The rearrangement links TRBV9 to TRBJ1-2, with TRBD1 matching over 9 bases. The CDR3 extends over 16 amino acids. From germline, CDR1 is SGDLS and CDR2 YYNGEE. The J segment lost 4 bases and the V segment lost 0 bases, leaving 7 bases of the junction unmatched. The CDR3 protein is CASSVDTTGQGYGYTF. In DNA, the CDR3 is TGTGCCAGCAGCGTAGATACGACGGGACAGGGCTATGGCTACACCTTC. Filled out from reference TRBV9 and TRBJ1-2, the complete variable domain reads DSGVTQTPKHLITATGQRVTLRCSPRSGDLSVYWYQQSLDQGLQFLIQYYNGEERAKGNILERFSAQQFPDLHSELNLSSLELGDSALYFCASSVDTTGQGYGYTFGSGTRLTVV.